Each of the 25 T cell receptor beta chains below was sequenced from the same sample in a study of tumor-infiltrating lymphocytes in localized non-small cell lung cancer (dated by TCRdb to the early 2020s). The method was the immunoSEQ multiplex PCR assay. This is the immuneACCESS table as TCRdb keeps it, with only in-frame sequences that have V and J called. A part of the clones is gone; compared with another copy, unresolved V genes explain less than half, and the rest is unexplained. For this sample the table gives 16,000 or so clones, of which 78% were detected only once. The ten largest clones capture 4.9% of the sample. The sample taken for sequencing was lung tumor tissue. These receptor sequences come from a human donor with non-small cell lung cancer.

The chain uses TRBV7-2 and TRBJ2-5, with a weak D call TRBD1 (6 bases). Germline V gene data show CDR1 as SGHTA and CDR2 as FQGNSA. This CDR3 region has 15 residues. Trimming took 7 bases from V and 7 from J, leaving 22 bases between them. This chain's CDR3 is CASTPSGQSYGTQYF. The CDR3 DNA reads TGTGCCAGCACCCCCTCCGGACAGTCCTATGGGACCCAGTACTTC.

This rearrangement joins TRBV2 to TRBJ1-2; possible D gene TRBD1, 5 bases. Germline V gene sequence: CDR1 SNHLY, CDR2 FYNNEI. CDR3 length: 14 residues. V was shortened by 11 bases and J by 4 bases, with 20 bases between the two germline ends. CDR3 bases: TGTGCCGGTCGACCTTCAGGGACCATCTATGGCTACACCTTC. Residues: CAGRPSGTIYGYTF.

This chain connects TRBV7-8 to TRBJ2-1; 7 bases are a match to TRBD2. Germline CDR1 reads SGHVS; CDR2 reads FQNEAQ. The CDR3 covers 14 residues. V trimming: 5 bases; J trimming: 10 bases; junction bases outside the gene matches: 11. Written as DNA, the CDR3 is TGTGCCAGCAGCCTGGATCTAGCGGTCAAAGAGCAGTTCTTC. Translating gives CASSLDLAVKEQFF.

V is TRBV11-2 and J is TRBJ2-7; D possibly corresponds to TRBD1 (7 bases). The V end was cut by 2 bases, the J end by 7 bases, with 15 bases between. Looked up from germline, CDR1 is SGHAT and CDR2 is FQNNGV. This CDR3 is 14 amino acids long. The DNA of the CDR3 is TGTGCCAGCAGCTTAAGGCGGGACAGCGTGGAGCAGTACTTC. This encodes CASSLRRDSVEQYF.

V gene TRBV4-2 combines with J gene TRBJ2-5; 8 nucleotides line up with TRBD2. Germline-derived CDR1 and CDR2 are LGHNA and YNFKEQ. The CDR3 loop spans 16 amino acids. V dropped 2 bases and J dropped 2; count of bases not matched to a gene: 7. CDR3 DNA: TGTGCCAGCAGCCAACCGGGGGGGGTTGGACAAGAGACCCAGTACTTC. The encoded protein is CASSQPGGVGQETQYF.

This sequence joins TRBV13 and TRBJ1-2; a possible D gene is TRBD1 (5 bases). The CDR3 loop spans 14 amino acids. The germline V gene has CDR1 PRHDT and CDR2 FYEKMQ (reference sequence). Trimming pared 2 bases from V and 5 bases from J, leaving 12 bases between. CDR3: CASSLRSGQYGYTF. As DNA, the CDR3 is TGTGCCAGCAGCTTACGGTCAGGGCAATATGGCTACACCTTC.

By sample fraction, this clone is medium-sized (0.01 to 0.1%). J is TRBJ2-3 and V is TRBV5-1, with D unresolved. In germline, CDR1 is SGHRS, CDR2 YFSETQ. V lost 2 bases, J lost 2 bases, and 12 bases lay in between. The CDR3 totals 15 residues. For the CDR3, the DNA is TGCGCCAGCAGCTTACAGCTGACGATCACAGATACGCAGTATTTT. The encoded protein is CASSLQLTITDTQYF.

This chain uses TRBV4-3 with TRBJ2-1, with 12 positions matching TRBD2. The germline V gene has CDR1 LGHNA and CDR2 YSLEER. V lost 1 base and J lost 3; bases outside the gene matches: 10. The CDR3 totals 19 residues. For the CDR3, the DNA is TGCGCCAGCAGCCAAGGCACTAGCGGGGGGCTTAGTGTCTACAATGAGCAGTTCTTC. Translation: CASSQGTSGGLSVYNEQFF.

This clone came up a few times. The gene calls are TRBV7-9 and TRBJ1-5, with 7 nucleotides matching TRBD1. The V gene's germline CDR1 is SEHNR and CDR2 FQNEAQ (reference sequence). The CDR3 extends over 14 amino acids. Germline trimming cut 5 bases from V and 5 bases from J; bases unmatched to any gene: 6. The CDR3 here is CASSRDRADQPQHF. In nucleotides, the CDR3 is TGTGCCAGCAGCCGAGACAGGGCCGATCAGCCCCAGCATTTT.

DNA of the CDR3: TGTGCCAGCAAGAAGGGGCCCTTCTCTGGAAACACCATATATTTT. Translating gives CASKKGPFSGNTIYF. This chain links TRBV6-5 with TRBJ1-3, with a possible D match to TRBD1 (5 bases). Germline V lookup: CDR1 MNHEY, CDR2 SVGAGI. This CDR3 spans 15 amino acids. V was clipped by 7 bases and J by 0 bases, with 13 bases between them.

DNA of the CDR3: TGTGCCAGCTCACCACTCGGGGGGGGCGGAAATGAGCAGTTCTTC. This translates into CASSPLGGGGNEQFF. This chain connects TRBV18 to TRBJ2-1; 8 bases map to TRBD2. The CDR3 contains 15 residues. V was pared by 1 base and J by 7 bases, with 6 bases of the junction left unmatched. Germline CDR1 is KGHSH and CDR2 is LQKENI. The whole variable domain, filled in from reference TRBV18 and TRBJ2-1, reads NAGVMQNPRHLVRRRGQEARLRCSPMKGHSHVYWYRQLPEEGLKFMVYLQKENIIDESGMPKERFSAEFPKEGPSILRIQQVVRGDSAAYFCASSPLGGGGNEQFFGPGTRLTVL.

This sequence joins TRBV7-3 and TRBJ1-1; no firm D call. Germline V gene sequence: CDR1 SGHTA, CDR2 FQGTGA. V lost 5 bases to trimming and J lost 4 bases, with 11 bases between them. The CDR3 is 13 residues long. CDR3 nucleotide sequence: TGTGCCAGCAGCGTTGCCGCGGGCACTGAAGCTTTCTTT. Translated, it gives CASSVAAGTEAFF. Filled out from reference TRBV7-3 and TRBJ1-1, the complete variable domain reads GAGVSQTPSNKVTEKGKYVELRCDPISGHTALYWYRQSLGQGPEFLIYFQGTGAADDSGLPNDRFFAVRPEGSVSTLKIQRTERGDSAVYLCASSVAAGTEAFFGQGTRLTVV.

The chain combines TRBV5-4 with TRBJ2-5; 12 positions agree with TRBD1. Germline trimming cut 3 bases from V and 5 bases from J; bases unmatched to any gene: 2. This CDR3 is 14 amino acids long. CDR1 and CDR2 (germline): SGHNT, YYREEE (reference sequence). The CDR3 DNA reads as TGTGCCAGCAGCTGGGACAGGGGGCGGGAGACCCAGTACTTC. Translation gives CASSWDRGRETQYF.

The CDR3 coding sequence is TGCGCCAGCAGCCAAGGGCTAGCGGGGAACACCGGGGAGCTGTTTTTT. Translation: CASSQGLAGNTGELFF. The rearrangement uses TRBV4-3 and TRBJ2-2; 8 bases line up with TRBD2. The CDR3 spans 16 residues. Unmatched junction bases numbered 2, after V lost 1 base and J lost 1 base. Germline V CDR1 and CDR2: LGHNA, YSLEER.

The chain links TRBV10-3 to TRBJ2-3; no clear D. V was cut by 10 bases and J by 2 bases, with 7 bases left in between. The CDR3 is 11 amino acids. The germline V gene has CDR1 ENHRY and CDR2 SYGVKD. DNA of the CDR3: TGTGCCAGCCAAGACACAGATACGCAGTATTTT. This translates into CASQDTDTQYF.

The chain carries TRBV4-1 and TRBJ1-2; D uncertain. CDR3 length equals 15 residues. With 4 bases removed from V and 5 bases from J, the gap between germline ends came to 17 bases. Germline lookup yields CDR1 MGHRA and CDR2 YSYEKL. This CDR3 reads CASSPTLSLGYGYTF. CDR3 bases: TGCGCCAGCAGCCCCACTTTGTCATTAGGTTATGGCTACACCTTC.

This rearrangement joins TRBV27 to TRBJ1-1, with D tentatively TRBD1 (5 bases). Trimming shortened V by 5 bases and J by 1 base, and 11 bases separated the two germline ends. CDR1 is MNHEY and CDR2 is SMNVEV in the germline V gene (reference sequence). The CDR3 totals 14 residues. CDR3 protein: CASSPGRTNTEAFF. DNA for the CDR3: TGTGCCAGCAGTCCGGGACGGACGAACACTGAAGCTTTCTTT.

This clone was seen a few times. The J gene is TRBJ2-7, the V gene TRBV18; D remains unclear. Germline V CDR1 and CDR2: KGHSH, LQKENI. The CDR3 sequence is 14 residues long. Deletions cut 2 bases from V and 3 bases from J, with 11 bases between. The CDR3 DNA reads TGTGCCAGCTCACCAAATGGCGGATACTACGAGCAGTACTTC. Translation gives CASSPNGGYYEQYF. The variable domain in full, completed from reference TRBV18 and TRBJ2-7, reads NAGVMQNPRHLVRRRGQEARLRCSPMKGHSHVYWYRQLPEEGLKFMVYLQKENIIDESGMPKERFSAEFPKEGPSILRIQQVVRGDSAAYFCASSPNGGYYEQYFGPGTRLTVT.

This clone has just a few counts. The chain employs TRBV2 and TRBJ2-1; D may be TRBD2 (5 bases). The CDR3 has 14 amino acids. Germline V gene lookup returns CDR1 SNHLY and CDR2 FYNNEI. V lost 7 bases and J 8 bases, leaving 18 bases between the germline ends. The CDR3 DNA reads as TGTGCCAGCACGGGATACTATTGGCGCTATGAGCAGTTCTTC. As protein: CASTGYYWRYEQFF.

J is TRBJ2-3 and V is TRBV7-2; 8 nucleotides agree with TRBD1. The CDR3 contains 14 residues. Germline loops: CDR1 SGHTA, CDR2 FQGNSA. Trimming at V came to 1 base and at J to 4 bases, leaving 1 base not matched to a gene. The CDR3 sequence: CASSLGQGPDTQYF. The DNA for the CDR3 is TGTGCCAGCAGCTTAGGACAGGGGCCAGATACGCAGTATTTT.

The chain is built from TRBV4-3 and TRBJ2-7; D gene uncertain. The V gene's germline CDR1 is LGHNA and CDR2 YSLEER. V was pared by 0 bases and J by 2 bases, with 11 bases between. The CDR3 runs to 15 residues. The CDR3 loop is CASSQEVAPAYEQYF. CDR3 DNA sequence: TGCGCCAGCAGCCAAGAGGTAGCCCCGGCCTACGAGCAGTACTTC.

This clone was seen once. The rearrangement links TRBV5-1 to TRBJ2-2; D not resolved. Germline V gene lookup returns CDR1 SGHRS and CDR2 YFSETQ. V was shortened by 5 bases and J by 1 base, with 12 bases between the two germline ends. The CDR3 has 15 amino acids. The CDR3 loop is CASRQEALNTGELFF. DNA for the CDR3: TGCGCCAGCAGGCAGGAAGCACTGAACACCGGGGAGCTGTTTTTT.

The V and J genes are TRBV5-8 and TRBJ2-5; possibly TRBD1 or TRBD2 for D (5 bases each). The V gene lost 6 bases and the J gene lost 2 bases, with 14 bases spanning the gap. This CDR3 is 14 amino acids long. Germline V gene sequence: CDR1 SGHTS, CDR2 YDEGEE. The CDR3 coding sequence is TGTGCCAGCAACATTGTCGGGACGCAAGAGACCCAGTACTTC. This sequence encodes CASNIVGTQETQYF.

This sequence joins TRBV27 and TRBJ2-7; 10 positions match TRBD1. Germline values: CDR1 MNHEY, CDR2 SMNVEV (reference sequence). V dropped 4 bases and J dropped 0; count of bases not matched to a gene: 6. The CDR3 spans 16 residues. This CDR3 is CASSSGTGVLSYEQYF. The CDR3 DNA is TGTGCCAGCAGTTCCGGGACAGGGGTTCTCTCCTACGAGCAGTACTTC.

The rearrangement links TRBV5-4 to TRBJ1-1; 7 bases align to TRBD1. CDR1 and CDR2 (germline): SGHNT, YYREEE (reference sequence). J gave up 5 bases and V 3 bases, and 7 bases lay outside the gene matches. This CDR3 contains 14 residues. The CDR3 spells CASSSIGGYTEAFF. The DNA of the CDR3 is TGTGCCAGCAGCTCAATAGGGGGCTATACTGAAGCTTTCTTT.